The 13 T cell receptor beta chains below were found in one sample sequenced in a study of blood T cell repertoires in COVID-19 (dated by TCRdb to 2020 to 2022). The method was the immunoSEQ multiplex PCR assay. This immuneACCESS table, as held by TCRdb, lists in-frame sequences with V and J called but not all clones. Of the missing ones, under half trace to an unresolved V gene in checked studies; the others have no known cause. Present in this sample are approximately 260,000 clones, around 87% of which were seen just once. The ten largest clonotypes hold roughly 7.8% of the sample. Sequenced sample: peripheral blood. The source is a man aged 60 to 75 who had recovered from COVID-19.

J is TRBJ1-2 and V is TRBV7-8; a possible D gene is TRBD1 (6 bases). Trimming stripped 5 bases from V and 2 bases from J, with 15 bases between. In germline, CDR1 is SGHVS, CDR2 FQNEAQ. The CDR3 covers 15 residues. The CDR3: CASSPTSTGNYGYTF. The CDR3 DNA sequence: TGTGCCAGCAGCCCGACCTCGACAGGAAACTATGGCTACACCTTC.

This clone appeared once. The rearrangement links TRBV28 to TRBJ2-3, with unresolved D. In germline, CDR1 is MDHEN, CDR2 SYDVKM. The CDR3 extends over 14 amino acids. V was pared by 2 bases and J by 0 bases, with 6 bases between. CDR3 bases: TGTGCCAGCAGTTTAGCGGTTAGCACAGATACGCAGTATTTT. This sequence encodes CASSLAVSTDTQYF.

The chain uses TRBV19 and TRBJ1-5; TRBD1 matches at 8 bases. CDR3 size: 14 residues. The germline CDR1 and CDR2 sequences are LNHDA and SQIVND (reference sequence). Unmatched junction bases numbered 2, after V lost 6 bases and J lost 1 base. The CDR3 DNA is TGTGCCAGTAGACAGGGGGTGAGCAATCAGCCCCAGCATTTT. Amino acid sequence: CASRQGVSNQPQHF.

V usage is TRBV28 and J usage is TRBJ1-1; 7 positions agree with TRBD1. Losses at the gene ends were 3 bases for V and 2 bases for J; bases not matched to a gene: 6. Per the germline V gene, CDR1 is MDHEN and CDR2 is SYDVKM. This CDR3 has 15 amino acids. As DNA, the CDR3 is TGTGCCAGCAGTTTTGGGGACAGACTAAACACTGAAGCTTTCTTT. It translates to CASSFGDRLNTEAFF. Filled out from reference TRBV28 and TRBJ1-1, the complete variable domain reads DVKVTQSSRYLVKRTGEKVFLECVQDMDHENMFWYRQDPGLGLRLIYFSYDVKMKEKGDIPEGYSVSREKKERFSLILESASTNQTSMYLCASSFGDRLNTEAFFGQGTRLTVV.

The CDR3 region is CASSLQAYEKLFF. CDR3 in DNA: TGTGCCAGCAGTTTACAGGCTTATGAAAAACTGTTTTTT. This chain uses TRBV12-3 or TRBV12-4 with TRBJ1-4; D remains unclear. V shed 2 bases and J shed 6 bases, with 7 bases lying between them. This CDR3 contains 13 residues.

This chain's CDR3 is CATSTGGAYNEQFF. DNA of the CDR3: TGTGCCACTTCAACAGGGGGCGCCTACAATGAGCAGTTCTTC. The chain carries TRBV24-1 and TRBJ2-1; TRBD1 matches 9 bases. Germline V gives CDR1 KGHDR, CDR2 SFDVKD. After removal of 10 bases from V and 2 bases from J, the junction contained 5 bases not matched to a gene. The CDR3 sequence is 14 residues long.

The chain is built from TRBV20-1 and TRBJ2-7; D not resolved. This CDR3 contains 11 residues. Trimming removed 6 bases at V and 2 bases at J, with 8 bases between. Germline CDR1 and CDR2: DFQATT and SNEGSKA (reference sequence). This CDR3 is CSALMTYEQYF. The CDR3 DNA sequence: TGCAGTGCGCTAATGACCTACGAGCAGTACTTC.

The rearrangement links TRBV5-1 to TRBJ2-4, with 9 bases that match TRBD1. This CDR3 is 14 amino acids long. Trimming cost V 0 bases and J 8 bases; bases outside gene matches: 3. The V gene's germline CDR1 is SGHRS and CDR2 YFSETQ. The CDR3 DNA reads TGCGCCAGCAGCTTGGGACAGGGGGTAGACATTCAGTACTTC. This sequence encodes CASSLGQGVDIQYF. The full variable domain, in which reference TRBV5-1 and TRBJ2-4 provide the parts outside the CDR3, is KAGVTQTPRYLIKTRGQQVTLSCSPISGHRSVSWYQQTPGQGLQFLFEYFSETQRNKGNFPGRFSGRQFSNSRSEMNVSTLELGDSALYLCASSLGQGVDIQYFGAGTRLSVL.

V gene TRBV3-1 (or the pseudogene TRBV3-2) combines with J gene TRBJ2-1; D is possibly TRBD2 (5 bases). Germline V lookup: CDR1 LGHDT, CDR2 YNNKEL (reference sequence). Trimming stripped 3 bases from V and 2 bases from J, with 8 bases between. This CDR3 spans 14 amino acids. The CDR3 is CASSHSGAYNEQFF. The CDR3 nucleotides are TGTGCCAGCAGCCACAGCGGTGCCTACAATGAGCAGTTCTTC.

The chain has TRBV29-1 and TRBJ2-5; TRBD1 aligns across 8 bases. The CDR3 loop spans 12 amino acids. The ends lost 6 bases at V and 5 bases at J; junction bases unmatched: 5. Germline V lookup: CDR1 SQVTM, CDR2 ANQGSEA. The CDR3 region is CSVRTGSETQYF. The CDR3 DNA sequence: TGCAGCGTCAGGACAGGGAGTGAGACCCAGTACTTC.

This chain joins TRBV9 and TRBJ2-3, with TRBD1 matching over 7 bases. The germline V gene encodes CDR1 SGDLS and CDR2 YYNGEE. The V and J ends lost 4 bases and 3 bases, in that order; junction bases with no gene match: 5. The CDR3 has 14 residues. CDR3: CASSPQQGTDTQYF. The CDR3 coding sequence is TGTGCCAGCAGCCCGCAACAGGGGACAGATACGCAGTATTTT.

The gene calls are TRBV19 and TRBJ2-1; 8 bases are shared with TRBD1. Per the germline V gene, CDR1 is LNHDA and CDR2 is SQIVND (reference sequence). V trimming: 6 bases; J trimming: 8 bases; junction bases outside the gene matches: 12. The CDR3 length is 15 residues. CDR3 in DNA: TGTGCCAGTAGCCCTCAGGACAGGGTCCCCGATGAGCAGTTCTTC. Translating gives CASSPQDRVPDEQFF.

The chain joins TRBV6-5 to TRBJ2-3; 12 bases are a match to TRBD2. J was trimmed by 1 base and V by 7 bases; bases with no gene match: 3. Germline CDR1 and CDR2: MNHEY and SVGAGI. The CDR3 runs to 15 residues. The CDR3 spells CASMRLAGGTDTQYF. The DNA for the CDR3 is TGTGCCAGCATGCGACTAGCGGGGGGCACAGATACGCAGTATTTT.